Listed here are 26 T cell receptor beta chains from one sample, sequenced in a study of blood T cell repertoires in COVID-19. Sequencing used immunoSEQ multiplex PCR; TCRdb keeps in-frame clones, though not all of them. The table includes fewer than 200,000 clones, around nine tenths detected once. Sequencing input: peripheral blood. The source is a woman younger than 35 who had recovered from COVID-19.

The genes are TRBV6-6 and TRBJ1-2, with D unresolved. The CDR3 runs to 13 residues. Per the germline V gene, CDR1 is MNHNY and CDR2 is SVGAGI (reference sequence). Trimming stripped 5 bases from V and 1 base from J, with 8 bases between. The DNA of the CDR3 is TGTGCCAGCAGTAGGAACAGTAACTATGGCTACACCTTC. This sequence encodes CASSRNSNYGYTF.

The rearrangement uses TRBV18 and TRBJ2-1, with 10 nucleotides matching TRBD1. Germline V lookup: CDR1 KGHSH, CDR2 LQKENI. This CDR3 is 15 amino acids long. The junction had 6 bases not matched to a gene; V was cut back by 3 bases and J by 7 bases. CDR3 region: CASSPDRGFGNEQFF. The CDR3 nucleotides are TGTGCCAGCTCACCGGACAGGGGGTTTGGAAATGAGCAGTTCTTC.

This rearrangement joins TRBV4-1 to TRBJ2-7; TRBD2 matches at 7 bases. Germline V gene data show CDR1 as MGHRA and CDR2 as YSYEKL. V shed 1 base and J 5 bases; nucleotides not matched to a gene: 8. This CDR3 comprises 15 residues. In DNA, the CDR3 is TGCGCCAGCAGCCAAGTCGTAGGGGAGGGCCACGAGCAGTACGTC. Protein sequence: CASSQVVGEGHEQYV.

The J gene is TRBJ2-5, the V gene TRBV19; 13 bases are shared with TRBD2. Germline lookup yields CDR1 LNHDA and CDR2 SQIVND (reference sequence). The trim removed 4 bases at V and 3 bases at J, leaving 2 bases unmatched. The CDR3 spans 15 residues. The CDR3 spells CASSKGLAGKETQYF. CDR3 nucleotide sequence: TGTGCCAGTAGTAAGGGACTAGCGGGAAAAGAGACCCAGTACTTC.

V usage is TRBV4-3 and J usage is TRBJ1-3; possible D gene TRBD1, 5 bases. V lost 1 base and J lost 7, with 11 bases in between. The CDR3 has 14 residues. The germline V gene has CDR1 LGHNA and CDR2 YSLEER. CDR3 coding DNA: TGCGCCAGCAGCCAAGCAAGGGGTGCCAACACCATATATTTT. Translation: CASSQARGANTIYF.

This chain joins TRBV7-2 and TRBJ1-1; 7 bases fit TRBD1. The CDR3 runs 13 residues. The ends lost 6 bases at V and 4 bases at J; junction bases unmatched: 5. Germline lookup yields CDR1 SGHTA and CDR2 FQGNSA. CDR3 sequence (DNA): TGTGCCAGCAGACCAGGGGGAGCCACTGAAGCTTTCTTT. Translation: CASRPGGATEAFF.

The table lists this clone with a few counts. V usage is TRBV19 and J usage is TRBJ1-6; possibly TRBD1 for D (6 bases). The CDR3 totals 14 residues. Germline CDR1 LNHDA, CDR2 SQIVND (reference sequence). V dropped 1 base and J dropped 9 bases, with 10 bases sitting between them. The DNA for the CDR3 is TGTGCCAGTAGTATAGTGCCCAGGGGTTCACCCCTCCACTTT. Translation: CASSIVPRGSPLHF. The complete variable domain, with remaining parts taken from reference TRBV19 and TRBJ1-6, reads DGGITQSPKYLFRKEGQNVTLSCEQNLNHDAMYWYRQDPGQGLRLIYYSQIVNDFQKGDIAEGYSVSREKKESFPLTVTSAQKNPTAFYLCASSIVPRGSPLHFGNGTRLTVT.

V and J are TRBV5-6 and TRBJ2-2; 9 positions agree with TRBD1. Per germline, CDR1 SGHDT and CDR2 YYEEEE. CDR3 length equals 14 residues. V lost 4 bases, J lost 7 bases, and 5 bases stayed unmatched. In nucleotides, the CDR3 is TGTGCCAGCAGCGCACAGGGGGCAAGCGGGGAGCTGTTTTTT. The encoded protein is CASSAQGASGELFF.

The chain is built from TRBV19 and TRBJ1-2; 8 bases map to TRBD1. After removal of 5 bases from V and 4 bases from J, the junction contained 12 bases not matched to a gene. From germline, CDR1 is LNHDA and CDR2 SQIVND (reference sequence). The CDR3 contains 16 residues. CDR3 nucleotides: TGTGCCAGTAGTGCGGGCCCGCAGGGGGCGAGCTATGGCTACACCTTC. Translating it yields CASSAGPQGASYGYTF.

The gene calls are TRBV7-9 and TRBJ1-4; tentatively, D is TRBD1 (6 bases). Germline V gives CDR1 SEHNR, CDR2 FQNEAQ (reference sequence). The germline V and J ends were trimmed by 1 base and 7 bases, with 13 bases remaining between them. The CDR3 is 15 residues long. For the CDR3, the DNA is TGTGCCAGCAGCTTAGTTGGCGAAGGGGGTGAAAAACTGTTTTTT. It translates to CASSLVGEGGEKLFF.

The rearrangement links TRBV7-2 to TRBJ1-2; TRBD1 matches at 12 bases. CDR3 length: 14 residues. V trimming: 1 base; J trimming: 8 bases; junction bases outside the gene matches: 2. Germline CDR1 and CDR2: SGHTA and FQGNSA. CDR3 loop: CASSLDGTGGGYTF. CDR3 in DNA: TGTGCCAGCAGCTTAGATGGGACAGGGGGCGGCTACACCTTC.

In nucleotides, the CDR3 is TGTGCCAGCAGCCCACTCCCGGGGGGAGAGACCCAGTACTTC. Encoded protein: CASSPLPGGETQYF. The chain couples TRBV7-2 to TRBJ2-5, with 7 bases lining up with TRBD2. V lost 5 bases to trimming and J lost 4 bases; unmatched junction nucleotides: 7. CDR1 is SGHTA and CDR2 is FQGNSA in the germline V gene. CDR3 size: 14 residues.

This clone was seen a handful of times. The rearrangement uses TRBV7-8 and TRBJ2-7, with TRBD2 matching 7 bases. CDR3 length: 14 amino acids. Unmatched junction bases numbered 11, after V lost 5 bases and J lost 7 bases. The germline CDR1 and CDR2 sequences are SGHVS and FQNEAQ. Here the CDR3 reads CASSLLPGGIEQYV. The DNA of the CDR3 is TGTGCCAGCAGCCTACTCCCGGGGGGTATTGAGCAGTACGTC.

The chain recombines TRBV9 with TRBJ2-1, with no clear D. This CDR3 has 15 amino acids. The germline V gene has CDR1 SGDLS and CDR2 YYNGEE. Trimming took off 3 bases at V and 1 base at J, with 11 bases between the two ends. The CDR3: CASSAGLTSYNEQFF. DNA of the CDR3: TGTGCCAGCAGCGCCGGGTTAACGTCCTACAATGAGCAGTTCTTC. The whole variable domain, remainder taken from reference TRBV9 and TRBJ2-1, is DSGVTQTPKHLITATGQRVTLRCSPRSGDLSVYWYQQSLDQGLQFLIQYYNGEERAKGNILERFSAQQFPDLHSELNLSSLELGDSALYFCASSAGLTSYNEQFFGPGTRLTVL.

The gene calls are TRBV9 and TRBJ1-2, with D maybe TRBD1 (6 bases). The V and J ends lost 0 bases and 5 bases respectively, with 20 bases between them. Germline V gene data show CDR1 as SGDLS and CDR2 as YYNGEE. CDR3 length equals 17 residues. The CDR3 nucleotides are TGTGCCAGCAGCGTAGAGGCCGGTGGGGGGGCCGGATATGGCTACACCTTC. Residues: CASSVEAGGGAGYGYTF.

The chain has TRBV4-3 and TRBJ1-1; TRBD1 matches at 12 bases. The V gene's germline CDR1 is LGHNA and CDR2 YSLEER. The CDR3 sequence is 16 residues long. The trim removed 4 bases at V and 1 base at J, leaving 4 bases unmatched. Here the CDR3 DNA reads TGCGCCAGCAGCCCTGGGACAGGGGGCGCGAACACTGAAGCTTTCTTT. Its translation: CASSPGTGGANTEAFF.

The V and J genes are TRBV7-6 and TRBJ2-1; 10 nucleotides agree with TRBD1. V trimming: 8 bases; J trimming: 8 bases; junction bases outside the gene matches: 6. From germline, CDR1 is SGHVS and CDR2 FNYEAQ. CDR3 length: 13 residues. CDR3 bases: TGTGCCAGCTGCCGGGACAGGGGCGATGAGCAGTTCTTC. Protein product: CASCRDRGDEQFF.

Turning to this clone: Different DNA sequences within this sample yield the same CDR3. V gene TRBV4-1 combines with J gene TRBJ1-2; D call uncertain. The germline V and J ends were trimmed by 5 bases and 4 bases, with 17 bases remaining between them. Looked up from germline, CDR1 is MGHRA and CDR2 is YSYEKL. This CDR3 has 15 amino acids. CDR3 sequence (DNA): TGCGCCAGCAGCACGCGGGATGGTTCCTTCTATGGCTACACCTTC. This gives the protein CASSTRDGSFYGYTF.

The V gene is TRBV27, the J gene TRBJ2-1; 14 nucleotides align to TRBD2. The germline V gene has CDR1 MNHEY and CDR2 SMNVEV (reference sequence). The CDR3 runs to 19 residues. Losses at the gene ends were 6 bases for V and 4 bases for J; bases not matched to a gene: 14. The CDR3 region is CASRVLAPGLAGDYNEQFF. CDR3 coding DNA: TGTGCCAGCAGGGTCTTAGCCCCGGGACTAGCGGGGGATTACAATGAGCAGTTCTTC.

The rearrangement joins TRBV29-1 to TRBJ2-1; a possible D gene is TRBD1 (6 bases). The length of the CDR3 is 14 residues. CDR1 is SQVTM and CDR2 is ANQGSEA in the germline V gene. V was shortened by 8 bases and J by 6 bases, with 20 bases between the two germline ends. The CDR3 DNA is TGCAGCTCAAGGGACACAGGGAGTCGCAATGAGCAGTTCTTC. Protein: CSSRDTGSRNEQFF.

The genes are TRBV7-2 and TRBJ2-5, with a possible D match to TRBD2 (6 bases). V lost 5 bases and J 2 bases, leaving 12 bases between the germline ends. Per germline, CDR1 SGHTA and CDR2 FQGNSA. This CDR3 contains 14 residues. This chain's CDR3 is CASSPRRGQETQYF. CDR3 DNA sequence: TGTGCCAGCAGCCCACGCCGGGGGCAAGAGACCCAGTACTTC. The full variable domain, rest sourced from reference TRBV7-2 and TRBJ2-5, is GAGVSQSPSNKVTEKGKDVELRCDPISGHTALYWYRQSLGQGLEFLIYFQGNSAPDKSGLPSDRFSAERTGGSVSTLTIQRTQQEDSAVYLCASSPRRGQETQYFGPGTRLLVL.

The rearrangement joins TRBV28 to TRBJ1-5; D might be TRBD1 (6 bases). With 3 bases removed from V and 4 bases from J, the gap between germline ends came to 7 bases. The CDR3 has 13 amino acids. Germline V CDR1 and CDR2: MDHEN, SYDVKM. This CDR3 reads CASSLDRNQPQHF. CDR3 sequence (DNA): TGTGCCAGCAGTTTGGACAGAAATCAGCCCCAGCATTTT.

The chain's CDR3 is CASSLGGQGLTGELFF. CDR3 DNA: TGTGCCAGCAGCTTAGGTGGACAGGGGCTGACCGGGGAGCTGTTTTTT. The chain uses TRBV7-7 and TRBJ2-2; 9 positions match TRBD1. CDR1 is SSHAT, CDR2 FNYEAQ, per germline (reference sequence). This CDR3 region has 16 residues. After removal of 1 base from V and 5 bases from J, the junction contained 5 bases not matched to a gene.

This sequence joins TRBV9 and TRBJ2-1; 9 bases are shared with TRBD2. This CDR3 has 15 amino acids. Germline V gene lookup returns CDR1 SGDLS and CDR2 YYNGEE. J lost 6 bases, V lost 4 bases, and 8 bases had no gene match. The CDR3 protein is CASSTGAGGLNEQFF. CDR3 sequence (DNA): TGTGCCAGCAGCACGGGAGCGGGGGGCCTCAATGAGCAGTTCTTC.

The rearrangement joins TRBV28 to TRBJ2-2, with D possibly TRBD2 on 8 matching bases. Germline V gene lookup returns CDR1 MDHEN and CDR2 SYDVKM. This CDR3 comprises 18 residues. Trimming cost V 7 bases and J 7 bases, with 28 bases left between them. The CDR3 here is CASTREQGGTRSHGELFF. In nucleotides, the CDR3 is TGTGCCAGCACCAGAGAGCAGGGGGGGACTAGGAGTCACGGGGAGCTGTTTTTT.

The gene calls are TRBV4-3 and TRBJ2-5; the match to TRBD2 covers 12 bases. The CDR3 consists of 18 residues. Trimming removed 4 bases from V and 1 base from J; junction bases left unmatched: 10. Per the germline V gene, CDR1 is LGHNA and CDR2 is YSLEER. The CDR3 loop reads CASSPTSGGPIIQETQYF. The CDR3 region has the DNA TGCGCCAGCAGCCCTACTAGCGGGGGGCCTATAATCCAAGAGACCCAGTACTTC.